This T cell receptor beta chain was sequenced in a study of blood T cell repertoires in COVID-19. Study-wide background: T cells, B-cell-depleted T cells, or PBMCs supplied cDNA or gDNA.

Original analysis: How many nucleated cells were present was estimated from reference gene primer amplification. Produced via immunoSEQ multiplex PCR; TCRdb's table is partial and in-frame only. V and J calls and clone size are given by that table; D and trimming were obtained from the DNA. The table lists 370,000 or so clones, approximately 87% of them singletons. CDR1 and CDR2 (germline): SGHRS, YFSETQ. V lost 3 bases and J lost 5, with 17 bases in between. The CDR3 is made up of 15 amino acids. Enrolled through a virtual design, the participants were between about 18 and 100 years of age and came from 24 US areas. Participants were placed into cohorts based on the clinical history they reported.

Sequencing input: PBMCs or T cells enriched from blood (not recorded which). V gene TRBV5-1 combines with J gene TRBJ2-5, with D possibly being TRBD1 (6 bases). This clonotype was obtained from a young man who had recovered from COVID-19. CDR3 loop: CASSSPDRTGETQYF. In DNA, the CDR3 is TGCGCCAGCAGCTCCCCGGATAGAACAGGGGAGACCCAGTACTTC.